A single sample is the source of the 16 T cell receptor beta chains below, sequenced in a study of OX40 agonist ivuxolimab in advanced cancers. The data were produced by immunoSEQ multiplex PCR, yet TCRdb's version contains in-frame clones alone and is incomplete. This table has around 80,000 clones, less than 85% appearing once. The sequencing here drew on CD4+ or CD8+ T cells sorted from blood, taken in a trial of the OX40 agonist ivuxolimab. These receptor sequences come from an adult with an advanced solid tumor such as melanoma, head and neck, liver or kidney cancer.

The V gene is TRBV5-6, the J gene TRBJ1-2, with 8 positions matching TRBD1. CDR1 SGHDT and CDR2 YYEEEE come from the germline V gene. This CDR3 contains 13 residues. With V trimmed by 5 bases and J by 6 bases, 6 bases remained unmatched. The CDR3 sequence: CASRTTGENGYTF. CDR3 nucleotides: TGTGCCAGCAGGACGACAGGGGAGAATGGCTACACCTTC.

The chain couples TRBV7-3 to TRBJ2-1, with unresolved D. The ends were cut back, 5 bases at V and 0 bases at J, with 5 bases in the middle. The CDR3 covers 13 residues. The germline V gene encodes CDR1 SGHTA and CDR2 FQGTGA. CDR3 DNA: TGTGCCAGCAGCAACCCCTCCTACAATGAGCAGTTCTTC. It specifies CASSNPSYNEQFF.

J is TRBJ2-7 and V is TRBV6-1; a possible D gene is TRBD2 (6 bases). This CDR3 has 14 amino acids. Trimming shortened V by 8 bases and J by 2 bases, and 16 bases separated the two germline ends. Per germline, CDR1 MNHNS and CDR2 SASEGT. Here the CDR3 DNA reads TGTGCCAGCCGACCCCGGCGGGAAGCCTACGAGCAGTACTTC. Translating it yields CASRPRREAYEQYF.

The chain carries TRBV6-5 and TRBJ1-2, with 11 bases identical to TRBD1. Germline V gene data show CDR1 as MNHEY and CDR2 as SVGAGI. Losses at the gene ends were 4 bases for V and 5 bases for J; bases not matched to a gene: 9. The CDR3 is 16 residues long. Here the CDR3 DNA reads TGTGCCAGCAGTTCCTTCGCCGGGACAGGGGGGTATGGCTACACCTTC. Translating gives CASSSFAGTGGYGYTF.

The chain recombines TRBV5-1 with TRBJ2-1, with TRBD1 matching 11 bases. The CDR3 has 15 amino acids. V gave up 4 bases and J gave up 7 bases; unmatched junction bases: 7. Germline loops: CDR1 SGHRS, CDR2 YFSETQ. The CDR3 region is CASSNGQGAGNEQFF. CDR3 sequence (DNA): TGCGCCAGCAGCAATGGACAGGGGGCAGGTAATGAGCAGTTCTTC. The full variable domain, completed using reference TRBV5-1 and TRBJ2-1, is KAGVTQTPRYLIKTRGQQVTLSCSPISGHRSVSWYQQTPGQGLQFLFEYFSETQRNKGNFPGRFSGRQFSNSRSEMNVSTLELGDSALYLCASSNGQGAGNEQFFGPGTRLTVL.

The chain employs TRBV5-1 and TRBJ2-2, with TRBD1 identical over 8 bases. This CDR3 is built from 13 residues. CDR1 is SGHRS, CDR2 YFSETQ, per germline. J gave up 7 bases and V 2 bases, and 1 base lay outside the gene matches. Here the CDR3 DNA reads TGCGCCAGCAGCTTAACAGGGGGCGGGGAGCTGTTTTTT. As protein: CASSLTGGGELFF.

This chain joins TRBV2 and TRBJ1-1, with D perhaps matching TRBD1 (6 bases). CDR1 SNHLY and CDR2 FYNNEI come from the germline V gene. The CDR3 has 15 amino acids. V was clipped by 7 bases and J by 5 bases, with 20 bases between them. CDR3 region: CASTALRGASTEAFF. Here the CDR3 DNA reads TGTGCCAGCACTGCTTTACGGGGGGCGAGTACTGAAGCTTTCTTT.

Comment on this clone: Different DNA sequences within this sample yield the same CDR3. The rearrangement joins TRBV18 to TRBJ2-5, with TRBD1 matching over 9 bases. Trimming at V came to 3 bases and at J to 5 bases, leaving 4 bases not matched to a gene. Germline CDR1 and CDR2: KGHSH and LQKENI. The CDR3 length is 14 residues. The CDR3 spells CASSPPGQGETQYF. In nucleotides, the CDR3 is TGTGCCAGCTCACCCCCCGGACAGGGGGAGACCCAGTACTTC.

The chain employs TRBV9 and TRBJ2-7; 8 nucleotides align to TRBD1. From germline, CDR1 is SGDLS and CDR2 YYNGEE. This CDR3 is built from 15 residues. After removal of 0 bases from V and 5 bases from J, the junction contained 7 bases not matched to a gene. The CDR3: CASSVEGQGRDEQYF. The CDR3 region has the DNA TGTGCCAGCAGCGTAGAAGGACAGGGTAGGGACGAGCAGTACTTC.

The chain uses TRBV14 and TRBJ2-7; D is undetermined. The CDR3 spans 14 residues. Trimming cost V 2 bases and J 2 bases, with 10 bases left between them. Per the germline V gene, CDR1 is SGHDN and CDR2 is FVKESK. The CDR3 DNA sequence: TGTGCCAGCAGCCAAAGACATGGAGCCTACGAGCAGTACTTC. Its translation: CASSQRHGAYEQYF.

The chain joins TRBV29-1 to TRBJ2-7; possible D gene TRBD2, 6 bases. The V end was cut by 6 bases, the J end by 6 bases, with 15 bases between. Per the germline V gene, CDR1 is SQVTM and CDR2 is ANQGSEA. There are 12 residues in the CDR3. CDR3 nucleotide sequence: TGCAGCGTCGGAGGGCTGCTGGGCGAGCAGTACTTC. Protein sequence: CSVGGLLGEQYF.

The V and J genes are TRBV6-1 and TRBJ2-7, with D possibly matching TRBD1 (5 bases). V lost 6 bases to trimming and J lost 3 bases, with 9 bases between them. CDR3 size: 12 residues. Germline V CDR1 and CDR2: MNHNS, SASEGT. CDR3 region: CASRMTVYEQYF. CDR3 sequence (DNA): TGTGCCAGCAGGATGACAGTCTACGAGCAGTACTTC.

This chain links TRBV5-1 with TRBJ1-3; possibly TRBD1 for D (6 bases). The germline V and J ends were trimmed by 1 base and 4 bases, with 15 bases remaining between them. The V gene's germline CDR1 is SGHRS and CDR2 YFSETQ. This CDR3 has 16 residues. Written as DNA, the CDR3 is TGCGCCAGCAGCTTGCTTGCGGCAGGGGCCGGAAACACCATATATTTT. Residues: CASSLLAAGAGNTIYF.

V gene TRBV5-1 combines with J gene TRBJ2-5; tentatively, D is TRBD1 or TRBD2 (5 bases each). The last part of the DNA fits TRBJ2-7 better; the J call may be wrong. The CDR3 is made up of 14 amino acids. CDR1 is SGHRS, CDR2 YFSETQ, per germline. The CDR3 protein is CASSSISWDDEQYF. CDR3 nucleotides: TGCGCCAGCAGCTCCATTTCCTGGGACGACGAGCAGTACTTC.

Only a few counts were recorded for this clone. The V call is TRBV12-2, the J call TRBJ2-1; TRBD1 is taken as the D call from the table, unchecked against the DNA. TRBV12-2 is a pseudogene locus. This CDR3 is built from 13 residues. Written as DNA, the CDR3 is TGTGCAAGTCGCCAGTCAAACTACAATGAGCAGTTCTTC. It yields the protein CASRQSNYNEQFF.

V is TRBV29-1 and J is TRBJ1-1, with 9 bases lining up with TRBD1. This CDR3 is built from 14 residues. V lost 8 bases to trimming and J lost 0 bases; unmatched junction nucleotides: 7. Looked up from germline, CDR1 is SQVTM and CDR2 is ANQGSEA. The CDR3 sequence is CSLRTGVVNTEAFF. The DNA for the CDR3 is TGCAGCCTCCGGACAGGGGTGGTGAACACTGAAGCTTTCTTT.